This TCR beta chain was documented in a study of blood T cell repertoires in COVID-19. In the study overall: COVID-19 samples, acute and convalescent, were from the United States, Italy and Spain. T cells, B-cell-depleted T cells, or PBMCs supplied cDNA or gDNA.

With 1 base removed from V and 9 bases from J, the gap between germline ends came to 10 bases. CDR3 length: 12 residues. CDR1 SEHNR and CDR2 FQNEAQ come from the germline V gene (reference sequence). Source study methods: Estimates of nucleated cell counts were drawn from the amplification of reference gene primers. TCRdb's copy holds only in-frame clones and misses some; the assay was immunoSEQ multiplex PCR. V and J calls and clone size follow that table, whereas D and trimming were derived from the DNA. The table shows fewer than 50,000 clones, with over 70% occurring only once. This chain uses TRBV7-9 with TRBJ2-7; tentatively, D is TRBD2 (5 bases). The clonotype comes from a woman older than 75 with active or convalescent COVID-19. The sample taken for sequencing was peripheral blood. The CDR3 nucleotides read TGTGCCAGCAGCTTAGAGACGGCGGGGCAGTACTTC. It codes for CASSLETAGQYF.